The entry below gives a single T cell receptor beta chain sequence along with its context. As yet, its antigen is unknown. These data come from a study of T cell repertoires in cytomegalovirus infection. As for the study in general: CMV epitopes, recently identified HLA-C-restricted and well-studied HLA-B-restricted, were used. It was the public TCR beta signatures that indicated both CMV infection and matching HLA type.

MiXCR, run by TCRdb on the reads, gives a single entry per CDR3 protein. The sample has some 920,000 distinct CDR3 sequences, 31% seen once. Study-wide findings and caveats: The ex vivo response was dominated by HLA-C-restricted CMV-specific TCR beta clonotypes.

The CDR3 totals 16 residues. CDR1 SGHRS and CDR2 YFSETQ come from the germline V gene. V lost 4 bases to trimming and J lost 2 bases; unmatched junction nucleotides: 8. V is TRBV5-1 and J is TRBJ2-3, with TRBD2 matching 9 bases. This clonotype was sampled from a human donor in good health (CMV status not recorded). Some clones in this sample may be carry-over from other donors' samples. Source: cultured CD8+ T cells from PBMCs, taken from culture after CMV antigen stimulation. In DNA form, the CDR3 reads TGCGCCAGCAGCCTCGCTAGCGGGGCGTACACAGATACGCAGTATTTT. As protein: CASSLASGAYTDTQYF.